This T cell receptor (beta chain) stems from a study of blood T cell repertoires in COVID-19. V lost 0 bases and J 1 base, leaving 13 bases between the germline ends. The CDR3 spans 16 residues. The germline gives CDR1 SGHRS, CDR2 YFSETQ. Participants reported their clinical history, and cohort assignment relied on those reports. Sequencing used immunoSEQ multiplex PCR; TCRdb keeps in-frame clones, though not all of them. Of roughly 500,000 clones in the sample, more than 85% are singletons; the top ten hold approximately 8%. This receptor was obtained from a woman aged 60-75 years who had recovered from COVID-19. Material: PBMCs or T cells enriched from blood (not recorded which). The V gene is TRBV5-1, the J gene TRBJ2-5; possible D gene TRBD1, 5 bases. The CDR3 spells CASSLAGQGGQETQYF. As DNA, the CDR3 is TGCGCCAGCAGCTTGGCCGGGCAGGGTGGCCAAGAGACCCAGTACTTC.